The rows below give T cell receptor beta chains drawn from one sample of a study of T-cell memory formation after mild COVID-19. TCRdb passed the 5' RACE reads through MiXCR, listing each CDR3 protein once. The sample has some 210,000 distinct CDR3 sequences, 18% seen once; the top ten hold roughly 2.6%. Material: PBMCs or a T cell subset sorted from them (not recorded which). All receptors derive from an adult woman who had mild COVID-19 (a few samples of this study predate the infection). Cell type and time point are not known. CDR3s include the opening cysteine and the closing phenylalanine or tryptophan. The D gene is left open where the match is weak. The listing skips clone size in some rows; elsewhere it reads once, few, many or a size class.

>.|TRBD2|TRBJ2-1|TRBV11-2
TGTGCCAGCATCCTGAAGCGGGCTAGCGGGAGCAATGAGCAGTTCTTC
CASILKRASGSNEQFF
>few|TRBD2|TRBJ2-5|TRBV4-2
TGTGCCAGCAGCCAAGGGGGGGAGGGCCAAGAGACCCAGTACTTC
CASSQGGEGQETQYF
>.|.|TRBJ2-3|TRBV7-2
TGTGCCAGCAGCTTAGAGCTCGGTACGCAGTATTTT
CASSLELGTQYF
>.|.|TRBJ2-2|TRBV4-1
TGCGCCAGCAGCCAAGGCGGGCAAATCACCGGGGAGCTGTTTTTT
CASSQGGQITGELFF
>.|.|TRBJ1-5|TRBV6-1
TGTGCCAGCAGTGGGACAGAGGCTCGGCCCCAGCATTTT
CASSGTEARPQHF
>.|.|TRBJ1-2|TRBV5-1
TGCGCCAGCAGCGGGACACCCGCTGACTATGGCTACACCTTC
CASSGTPADYGYTF
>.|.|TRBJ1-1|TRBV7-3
TGTGCCAGCAGCGGAGGGATCGACACTGAAGCTTTCTTT
CASSGGIDTEAFF
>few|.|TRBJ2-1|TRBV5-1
TGCGCCAGCAGCTTAGCGAGCTCCTACAATGAGCAGTTCTTC
CASSLASSYNEQFF
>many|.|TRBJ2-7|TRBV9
TGTGCCAGCAGCGTAGCTCCAGGGAGCTCCTACGAGCAGTACTTC
CASSVAPGSSYEQYF
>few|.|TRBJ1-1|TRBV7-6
TGTGCCAGCAGCTTAGCCGATGGGGGGAACACTGAAGCTTTCTTT
CASSLADGGNTEAFF
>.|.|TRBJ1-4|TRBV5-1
TGCGCCAGCAGTTTGGGGCAGTTGGGCCTTGGAACTAATGAAAAACTGTTTTTT
CASSLGQLGLGTNEKLFF
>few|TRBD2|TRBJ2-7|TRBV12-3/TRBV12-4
TGTGCCAGCAGTTTTAACAGCGGGGGGGTGAACGAGCAGTACTTC
CASSFNSGGVNEQYF
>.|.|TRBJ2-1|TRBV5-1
TGCGCCAGCAGCTTGGTAGACGGGGTGAATGAGCAGTTCTTC
CASSLVDGVNEQFF
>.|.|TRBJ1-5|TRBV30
TGTGCCTGGGGGAGGCTAGGGAATCAGCCCCAGCATTTT
CAWGRLGNQPQHF
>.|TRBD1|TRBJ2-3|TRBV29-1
TGCAGCGTTGAAGGGCTTCCGGGACAGGGGTCTGATACGCAGTATTTT
CSVEGLPGQGSDTQYF
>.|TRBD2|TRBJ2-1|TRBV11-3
TGTGCCAGCAGCCTTCCGGGACTAGCGGAGCAGTTCTTC
CASSLPGLAEQFF
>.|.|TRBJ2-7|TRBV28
TGTGCCAGCAGTTTGATCTCGACAGGAGCCTACGAGCAGTACTTC
CASSLISTGAYEQYF
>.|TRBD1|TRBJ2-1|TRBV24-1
TGTGCCACCAGTGACCCCGGGACAGGGTATAGGAATGAGCAGTTCTTC
CATSDPGTGYRNEQFF
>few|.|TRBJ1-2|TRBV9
TGTGCCAGCAGCGTAGACCCGTCAGTTAACTATGGCTACACCTTC
CASSVDPSVNYGYTF
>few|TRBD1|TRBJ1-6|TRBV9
TGTGCCAGCAGCGATGGACAGGGGATCTATAATTCACCCCTCCACTTT
CASSDGQGIYNSPLHF
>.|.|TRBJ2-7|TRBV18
TGTGCCAGCTCACCACCCCAGGGGGGAGACTACGAGCAGTACTTC
CASSPPQGGDYEQYF
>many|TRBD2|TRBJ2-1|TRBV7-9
TGTGCCAGCAGCTTATTAGCACTAGCGTCTTCCAATGAGCAGTTCTTC
CASSLLALASSNEQFF
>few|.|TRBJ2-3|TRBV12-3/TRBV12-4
TGTGCCAGCAGTTTTCCGACGATCACAGATACGCAGTATTTT
CASSFPTITDTQYF
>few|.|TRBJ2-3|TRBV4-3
TGCGCCAGCAGCCAGGATCTATCCACAGATACGCAGTATTTT
CASSQDLSTDTQYF
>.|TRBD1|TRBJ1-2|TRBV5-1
TGCGCCAGCAGCTTGGCCCGGACAGGGGATGATGGCTACACCTTC
CASSLARTGDDGYTF
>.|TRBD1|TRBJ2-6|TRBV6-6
TGTGCCAGCAGTCCCCTGACAGGGGCTGGGGCCAACGTCCTGACTTTC
CASSPLTGAGANVLTF
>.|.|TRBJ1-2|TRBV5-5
TGTGCCAGCAGCTTAACTCCCCAGGGTCGCTATGGCTACACCTTC
CASSLTPQGRYGYTF
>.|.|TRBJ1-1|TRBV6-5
TGTGCCAGCAGACCCACCGGCGGGGAAGCTTTCTTT
CASRPTGGEAFF
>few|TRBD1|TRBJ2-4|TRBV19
TGTGCCAGTAGTATAGCACGGGACAGACCGACCCTAGCCAAAAACATTCAGTACTTC
CASSIARDRPTLAKNIQYF
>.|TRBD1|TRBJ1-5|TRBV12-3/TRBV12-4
TGTGCCAGCAGTTTTGACAGGGGGCGACAGCCCCAGCATTTT
CASSFDRGRQPQHF
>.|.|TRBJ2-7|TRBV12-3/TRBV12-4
TGTGCCAGCACCACAGGGACCAGATGGTACGAGCAGTACTTC
CASTTGTRWYEQYF
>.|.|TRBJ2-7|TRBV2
TGTGCCAGCAGGCCCAGGGGCGAGCAGTACTTC
CASRPRGEQYF
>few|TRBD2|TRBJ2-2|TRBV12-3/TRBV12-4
TGTGCCAGCAGTAACAAAAATAGCGGGAGAAGGGGTCCCGGGGAGCTGTTTTTT
CASSNKNSGRRGPGELFF
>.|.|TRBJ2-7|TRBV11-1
TGTGCCAGCAGCTACGGTAACGAGCAGTACTTC
CASSYGNEQYF
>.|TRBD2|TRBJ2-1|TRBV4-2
TGTGCCAGCAGCCAAGACTCGGGGGGTATGAGCAATGAGCAGTTCTTC
CASSQDSGGMSNEQFF
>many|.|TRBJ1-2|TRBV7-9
TGTGCCAGCACCTTCTCTCAGGGTCAAGGCTACACCTTC
CASTFSQGQGYTF
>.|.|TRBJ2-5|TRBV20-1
TGCAGTGCTGCCGATTCCCTATCCGAGACCCAGTACTTC
CSAADSLSETQYF
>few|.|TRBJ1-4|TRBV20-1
TGCAGTGCTAGAATGCCTCTGAATGAAAAACTGTTTTTT
CSARMPLNEKLFF
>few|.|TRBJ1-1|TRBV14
TGTGCCAGCAGCCGAGGTCTCGGGACCGTGGTCACGGAAGCTTTCTTT
CASSRGLGTVVTEAFF
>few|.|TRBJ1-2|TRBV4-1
TGCGCCAGCAGCCAAGAACTGGGGCCCTCGGCTGGCTACACCTTC
CASSQELGPSAGYTF
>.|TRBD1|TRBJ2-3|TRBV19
TGTGCCAGTAGCCCCCTTGGACAGGTTGAGGGGACAGATACGCAGTATTTT
CASSPLGQVEGTDTQYF
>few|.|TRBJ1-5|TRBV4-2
TGTGCCAGCAGCCAAGATCCCCGCCAGCCCCAGCATTTT
CASSQDPRQPQHF
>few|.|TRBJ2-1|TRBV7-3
TGTGCCAGCAGCTCGAGAGGGTCGGGCTACAATGAGCAGTTCTTC
CASSSRGSGYNEQFF
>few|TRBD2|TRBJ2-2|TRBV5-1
TGCGCCAGCAGCTTAAGCGGGGGCACCGGGGAGCTGTTTTTT
CASSLSGGTGELFF
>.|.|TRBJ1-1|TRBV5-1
TGCGCCAGCAGCTTGGGATCGGGTGAAGCTTTCTTT
CASSLGSGEAFF
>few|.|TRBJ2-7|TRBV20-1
TGCAGTGCTAGAGGGCCTAGGGGCGGGGAGCAGTACTTC
CSARGPRGGEQYF
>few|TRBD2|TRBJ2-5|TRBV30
TGTGCCTGGCATCCGGGACTAGCGGGGGTTGGTCCCCAGTACTTC
CAWHPGLAGVGPQYF
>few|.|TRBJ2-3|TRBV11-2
TGTGCCAGCAACCCCCAAGTTGGCGGAAGAAGGGATACGCAGTATTTT
CASNPQVGGRRDTQYF
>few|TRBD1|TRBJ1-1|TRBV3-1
TGTGCCAGCAGCCAAGGGGACAGGGGGTTTTTCACTGAAGCTTTCTTT
CASSQGDRGFFTEAFF
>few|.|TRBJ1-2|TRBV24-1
TGTGCCACCAGTGACCCCGGACGGGTCGGGGGCTACACCTTC
CATSDPGRVGGYTF
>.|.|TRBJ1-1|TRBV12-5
TGTGCTAGTGGTTTGGCAAGGACAGATTTGAACACTGAAGCTTTCTTT
CASGLARTDLNTEAFF